This TCR beta chain was captured by sequencing in a study of T cells in Graves' hyperthyroidism and ophthalmopathy. Study as a whole: At initial diagnosis, before any treatment had begun, peripheral blood was obtained.

This clonotype has only a few counts. Germline lookup yields CDR1 PRHDT and CDR2 FYEKMQ (reference sequence). This CDR3 has 14 residues. V was clipped by 6 bases and J by 5 bases; unmatched bases: 8. Graves' hyperthyroidism qualified as stable when ophthalmopathy did not progress within 18 months. Patients with uncontrolled infections, other autoimmune diseases, pregnancy or lactation were excluded. RNA transcripts were the template for amplifying TCR beta CDR3 regions. TCR CDR3 regions were first amplified by RT-PCR with HTBI primers. TCRdb redid the calling of the multiplex PCR reads with MiXCR, one entry per CDR3 protein. The repertoire holds roughly 700,000 distinct CDR3 sequences, with over 35% as singletons.

The source of this sequence is a woman aged 40 to 50 with Graves' hyperthyroidism. The chain combines TRBV13 with TRBJ2-7, with 9 bases aligning to TRBD2. Sequencing used blood. This chain's CDR3 is CASRLSGRGHEQYF. For the CDR3, the DNA is TGTGCCAGCAGACTTAGCGGGAGAGGCCACGAGCAGTACTTC.